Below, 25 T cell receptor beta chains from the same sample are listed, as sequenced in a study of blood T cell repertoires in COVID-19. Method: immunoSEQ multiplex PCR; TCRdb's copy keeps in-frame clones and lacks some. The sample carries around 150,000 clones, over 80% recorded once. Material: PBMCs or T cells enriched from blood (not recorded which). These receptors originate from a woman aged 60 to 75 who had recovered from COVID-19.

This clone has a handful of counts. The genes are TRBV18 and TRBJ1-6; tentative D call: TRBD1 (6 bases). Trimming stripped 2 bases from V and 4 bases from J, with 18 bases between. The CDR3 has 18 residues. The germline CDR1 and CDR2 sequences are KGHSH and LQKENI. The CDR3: CASSPLGAGEGYNSPLHF. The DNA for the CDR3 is TGTGCCAGCTCACCATTGGGAGCAGGGGAAGGGTATAATTCACCCCTCCACTTT.

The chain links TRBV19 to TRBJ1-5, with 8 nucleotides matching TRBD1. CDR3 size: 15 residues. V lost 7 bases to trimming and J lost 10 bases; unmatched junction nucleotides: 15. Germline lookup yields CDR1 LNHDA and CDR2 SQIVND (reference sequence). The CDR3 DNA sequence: TGTGCCAGTACTCCGACAGGGGAAGTGATAGGCCCCCAGCATTTT. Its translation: CASTPTGEVIGPQHF.

The CDR3 region is CASSPGTGVRTSTDTQYF. The CDR3 DNA reads as TGTGCCAGCAGTCCCGGGACAGGGGTCCGAACGAGCACAGATACGCAGTATTTT. This rearrangement joins TRBV28 to TRBJ2-3; 10 bases match TRBD1. From germline, CDR1 is MDHEN and CDR2 SYDVKM. This CDR3 region has 18 residues. V lost 5 bases to trimming and J lost 0 bases; unmatched junction nucleotides: 11.

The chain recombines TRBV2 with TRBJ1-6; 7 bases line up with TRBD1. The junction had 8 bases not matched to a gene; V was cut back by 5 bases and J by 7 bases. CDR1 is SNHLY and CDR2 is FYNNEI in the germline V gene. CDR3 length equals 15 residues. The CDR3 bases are TGTGCCAGCAGTCCTCGAGACAGGGCCAATTCACCCCTCCACTTT. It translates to CASSPRDRANSPLHF. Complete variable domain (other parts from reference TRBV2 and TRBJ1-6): EPEVTQTPSHQVTQMGQEVILRCVPISNHLYFYWYRQILGQKVEFLVSFYNNEISEKSEIFDDQFSVERPDGSNFTLKIRSTKLEDSAMYFCASSPRDRANSPLHFGNGTRLTVT.

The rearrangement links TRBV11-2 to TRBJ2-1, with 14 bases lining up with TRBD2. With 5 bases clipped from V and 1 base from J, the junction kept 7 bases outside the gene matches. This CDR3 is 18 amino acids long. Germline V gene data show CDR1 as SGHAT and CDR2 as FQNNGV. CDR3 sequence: CASSMWTSGRRSYNEQFF. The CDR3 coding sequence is TGTGCCAGCAGCATGTGGACTAGCGGGAGGCGTTCCTACAATGAGCAGTTCTTC.

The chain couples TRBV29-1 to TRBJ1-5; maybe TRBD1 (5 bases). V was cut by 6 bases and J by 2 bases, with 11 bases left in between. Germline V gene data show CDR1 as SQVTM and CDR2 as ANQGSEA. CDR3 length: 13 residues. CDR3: CSVGGGGNQPQHF. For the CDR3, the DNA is TGCAGCGTCGGGGGGGGTGGCAATCAGCCCCAGCATTTT.

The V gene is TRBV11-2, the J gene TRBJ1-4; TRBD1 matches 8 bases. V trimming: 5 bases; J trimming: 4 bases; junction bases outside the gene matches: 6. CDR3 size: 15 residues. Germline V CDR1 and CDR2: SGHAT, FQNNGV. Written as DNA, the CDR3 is TGTGCCAGCAGCCCGAGACAGGGGTATAATGAAAAACTGTTTTTT. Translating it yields CASSPRQGYNEKLFF.

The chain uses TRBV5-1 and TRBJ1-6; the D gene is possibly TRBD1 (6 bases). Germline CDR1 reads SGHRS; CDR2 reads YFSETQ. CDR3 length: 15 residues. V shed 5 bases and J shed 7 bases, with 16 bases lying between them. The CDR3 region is CASRQDSSRNSPLHF. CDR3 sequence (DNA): TGCGCCAGCAGACAGGACAGTTCGAGGAATTCACCCCTCCACTTT.

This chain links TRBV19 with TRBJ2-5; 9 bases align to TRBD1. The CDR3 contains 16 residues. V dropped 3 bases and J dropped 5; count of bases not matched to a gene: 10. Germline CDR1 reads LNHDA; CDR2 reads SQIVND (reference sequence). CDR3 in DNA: TGTGCCAGTAGTATTGCGGGGACAGGGCCCGAGGAGACCCAGTACTTC. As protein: CASSIAGTGPEETQYF.

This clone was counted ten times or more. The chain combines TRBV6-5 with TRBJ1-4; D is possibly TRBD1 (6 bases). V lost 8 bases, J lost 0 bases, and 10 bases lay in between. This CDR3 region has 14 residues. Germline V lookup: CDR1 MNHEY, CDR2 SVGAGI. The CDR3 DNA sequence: TGTGCCAGCCAGACAGGTTCAACTAATGAAAAACTGTTTTTT. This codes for CASQTGSTNEKLFF.

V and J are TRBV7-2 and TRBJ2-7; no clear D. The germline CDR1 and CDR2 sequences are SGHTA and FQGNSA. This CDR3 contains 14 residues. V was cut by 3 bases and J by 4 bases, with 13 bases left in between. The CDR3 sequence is CASSFSSGRYEQYF. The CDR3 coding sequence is TGTGCCAGCAGCTTTAGTTCAGGAAGGTACGAGCAGTACTTC. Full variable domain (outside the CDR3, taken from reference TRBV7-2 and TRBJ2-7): GAGVSQSPSNKVTEKGKDVELRCDPISGHTALYWYRQSLGQGLEFLIYFQGNSAPDKSGLPSDRFSAERTGGSVSTLTIQRTQQEDSAVYLCASSFSSGRYEQYFGPGTRLTVT.

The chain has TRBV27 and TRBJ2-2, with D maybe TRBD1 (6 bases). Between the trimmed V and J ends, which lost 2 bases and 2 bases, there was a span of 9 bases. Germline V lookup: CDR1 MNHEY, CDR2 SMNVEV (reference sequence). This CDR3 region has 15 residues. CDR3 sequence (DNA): TGTGCCAGCAGTTTAGGGACACCTAACACCGGGGAGCTGTTTTTT. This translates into CASSLGTPNTGELFF.

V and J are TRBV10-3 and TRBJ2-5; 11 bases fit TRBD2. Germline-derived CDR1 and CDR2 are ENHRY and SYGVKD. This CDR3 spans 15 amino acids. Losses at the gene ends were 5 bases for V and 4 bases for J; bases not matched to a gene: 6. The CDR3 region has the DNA TGTGCCATCAGTCTTAGCGGGGGGGCCGCAGAGACCCAGTACTTC. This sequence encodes CAISLSGGAAETQYF.

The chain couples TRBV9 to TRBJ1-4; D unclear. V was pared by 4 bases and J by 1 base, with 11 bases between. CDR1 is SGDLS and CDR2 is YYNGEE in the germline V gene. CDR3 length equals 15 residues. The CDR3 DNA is TGTGCCAGCAGCCCGAGACCAGGAACTAATGAAAAACTGTTTTTT. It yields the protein CASSPRPGTNEKLFF.

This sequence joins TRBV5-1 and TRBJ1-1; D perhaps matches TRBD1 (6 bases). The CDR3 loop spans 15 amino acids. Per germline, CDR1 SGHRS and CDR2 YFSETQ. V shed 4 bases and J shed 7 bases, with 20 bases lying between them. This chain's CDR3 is CASSLDWGQGNEAFF. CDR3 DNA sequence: TGCGCCAGCAGCCTGGACTGGGGCCAGGGGAATGAAGCTTTCTTT.

The CDR3 sequence is CASALGTGGEKLFF. Here the CDR3 DNA reads TGTGCCAGCGCGCTTGGGACAGGGGGTGAAAAACTGTTTTTT. V usage is TRBV27 and J usage is TRBJ1-4; 11 nucleotides line up with TRBD1. Germline loops: CDR1 MNHEY, CDR2 SMNVEV (reference sequence). Germline trimming cut 8 bases from V and 7 bases from J; bases unmatched to any gene: 6. The CDR3 extends over 14 amino acids.

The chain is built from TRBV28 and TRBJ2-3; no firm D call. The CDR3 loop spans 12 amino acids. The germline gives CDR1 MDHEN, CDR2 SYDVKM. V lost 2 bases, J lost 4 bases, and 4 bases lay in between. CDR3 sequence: CASSLRADTQYF. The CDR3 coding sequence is TGTGCCAGCAGTTTACGTGCAGATACGCAGTATTTT.

The CDR3 DNA reads as TGTGCCAGTACTCCTCCTAGGGGCTGGAGCTACACCTTC. Translating gives CASTPPRGWSYTF. The chain combines TRBV19 with TRBJ1-2; D may be TRBD1 (5 bases). With 7 bases removed from V and 9 bases from J, the gap between germline ends came to 18 bases. CDR3 size: 13 residues. Per germline, CDR1 LNHDA and CDR2 SQIVND (reference sequence).

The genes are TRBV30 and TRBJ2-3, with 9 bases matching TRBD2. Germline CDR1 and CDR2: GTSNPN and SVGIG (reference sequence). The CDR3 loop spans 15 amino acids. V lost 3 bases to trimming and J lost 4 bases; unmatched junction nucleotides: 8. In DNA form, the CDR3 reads TGTGCCTGGAGAGTCCTAGCGGGAAGGTCAGATACGCAGTATTTT. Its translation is CAWRVLAGRSDTQYF.

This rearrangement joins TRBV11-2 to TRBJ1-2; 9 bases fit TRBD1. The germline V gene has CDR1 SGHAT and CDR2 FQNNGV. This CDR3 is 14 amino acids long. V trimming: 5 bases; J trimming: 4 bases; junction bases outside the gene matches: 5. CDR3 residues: CASSRDRESYGYTF. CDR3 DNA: TGTGCCAGCAGCCGGGACAGGGAAAGCTATGGCTACACCTTC.

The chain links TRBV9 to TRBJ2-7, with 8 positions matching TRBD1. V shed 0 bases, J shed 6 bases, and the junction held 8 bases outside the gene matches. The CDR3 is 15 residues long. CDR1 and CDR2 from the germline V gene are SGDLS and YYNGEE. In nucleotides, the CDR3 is TGTGCCAGCAGCGTAGGAGGGACAGGCGTTGTCGAGCAGTACTTC. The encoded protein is CASSVGGTGVVEQYF.

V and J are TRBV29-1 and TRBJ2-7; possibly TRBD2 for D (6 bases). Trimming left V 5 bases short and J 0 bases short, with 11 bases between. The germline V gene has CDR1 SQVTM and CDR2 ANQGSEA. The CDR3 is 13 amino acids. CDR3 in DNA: TGCAGCGTTCAACCGGGACTCTCCTACGAGCAGTACTTC. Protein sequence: CSVQPGLSYEQYF.

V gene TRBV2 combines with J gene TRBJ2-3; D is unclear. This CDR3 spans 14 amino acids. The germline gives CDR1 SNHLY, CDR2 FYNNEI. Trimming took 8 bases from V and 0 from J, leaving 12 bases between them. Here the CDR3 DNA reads TGTGCCAGCCGACCTGGAGCTAGCACAGATACGCAGTATTTT. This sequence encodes CASRPGASTDTQYF.

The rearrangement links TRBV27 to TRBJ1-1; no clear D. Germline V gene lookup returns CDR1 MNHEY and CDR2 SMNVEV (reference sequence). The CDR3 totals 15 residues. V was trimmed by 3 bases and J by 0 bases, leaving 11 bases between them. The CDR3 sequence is CASSLVGGLNTEAFF. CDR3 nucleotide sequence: TGTGCCAGCAGTTTGGTGGGAGGGTTGAACACTGAAGCTTTCTTT.

CDR3 region: CASSFQASSGNTIYF. The CDR3 DNA is TGTGCCAGCAGCTTTCAAGCCTCCTCTGGAAACACCATATATTTT. The genes are TRBV7-2 and TRBJ1-3; D gene unclear. CDR1 is SGHTA and CDR2 is FQGNSA in the germline V gene. V lost 3 bases, J lost 0 bases, and 9 bases lay in between. The CDR3 loop spans 15 amino acids.